A selection of T cell receptor beta chains follows, all from one sample in a study of T cell repertoires in cytomegalovirus infection. In TCRdb, the reads were re-called with MiXCR into one record per CDR3 protein. In the table there are about 360,000 distinct CDR3 sequences, 18% of which are singletons. The specimen sequenced was PBMCs. The receptors were gathered from a human donor in good health (CMV status not recorded). Some clones in this sample may be carry-over from other donors' samples. Both conserved end residues are part of each CDR3. The D gene is left open where the match is weak. The listing skips clone size in some rows; elsewhere it reads once, few, many or a size class.

d_gene | j_gene | len | abundance | v_gene | CDR3nt | CDR3aa
TRBD1 | TRBJ2-7 | 13 | few | TRBV12-3/TRBV12-4 | TGTGCCAGCAGGAAGGGACAGTCCTACGAGCAGTACTTC | CASRKGQSYEQYF
- | TRBJ2-5 | 13 | many | TRBV7-2 | TGTGCCAGCAGCCAAGACTCACAAGAGACCCAGTACTTC | CASSQDSQETQYF
- | TRBJ1-1 | 17 | - | TRBV18 | TGTGCCAGCTCACCGCGTCTCGGGGGGACAATGAACACTGAAGCTTTCTTT | CASSPRLGGTMNTEAFF
- | TRBJ2-7 | 15 | - | TRBV5-4 | TGTGCCAGCAGCCTAAACTCGGGACTCCCCCTCGAGCAGTACTTC | CASSLNSGLPLEQYF
- | TRBJ1-6 | 14 | - | TRBV20-1 | TGCAGTGCTCCAGATCGGTCCTATAATTCACCCCTCCACTTT | CSAPDRSYNSPLHF
TRBD2 | TRBJ2-1 | 16 | few | TRBV5-4 | TGTGCCAGCAGCGAGGGGACTAGCGGGAGTAAGAATGAGCAGTTCTTC | CASSEGTSGSKNEQFF
- | TRBJ2-7 | 13 | many | TRBV7-8 | TGTGCCAGCAGCTTAGGACGGTTCTACGAGCAGTACTTC | CASSLGRFYEQYF
TRBD1 | TRBJ1-5 | 15 | many | TRBV7-2 | TGTGCCAGCAGTCCCCGGACAGGTAGCAATCAGCCCCAGCATTTT | CASSPRTGSNQPQHF
- | TRBJ1-1 | 13 | many | TRBV6-1 | TGTGCCAGCAGGCAGAGCGGTAACACTGAAGCTTTCTTT | CASRQSGNTEAFF
- | TRBJ2-5 | 14 | many | TRBV7-9 | TGTGCCAGCAGCTTAACAGGGAATTTAGGGACCCAGTACTTC | CASSLTGNLGTQYF
- | TRBJ1-4 | 13 | - | TRBV20-1 | TGCAGTGCTAGAACGGCAACTAATGAAAAACTGTTTTTT | CSARTATNEKLFF
- | TRBJ2-1 | 14 | - | TRBV3-1 | TGTGCCAGCAGCCCCCCGATGTGGGACGGTGAGCAGTTCTTC | CASSPPMWDGEQFF
- | TRBJ2-2 | 15 | many | TRBV7-6 | TGTGCCAGCAGCTTTAAGGGGGACGGCACCGGGGAGCTGTTTTTT | CASSFKGDGTGELFF
- | TRBJ1-1 | 16 | - | TRBV5-4 | TGTGCCAGCAGCTTGGTCAACGGGGGTCTGGGTACTGAAGCTTTCTTT | CASSLVNGGLGTEAFF
- | TRBJ2-1 | 13 | - | TRBV29-1 | TGCAGCGGTGGGCGGACCTTCTGGAATGAGCAGTTCTTC | CSGGRTFWNEQFF
- | TRBJ1-1 | 14 | - | TRBV9 | TGTGCCAGCAGAAGTACTTTCCAAATCCTCGACGCTTTCTTT | CASRSTFQILDAFF
TRBD2 | TRBJ2-3 | 16 | few | TRBV5-4 | TGTGCCAGCAGCACCGGGGGGGCGCGGGGGCTAGATACGCAGTATTTT | CASSTGGARGLDTQYF
- | TRBJ2-3 | 13 | many | TRBV28 | TGTGCCAGCAGCAAACAGCTCACAGATACGCAGTATTTT | CASSKQLTDTQYF
- | TRBJ2-1 | 13 | - | TRBV6-2/TRBV6-3 | TGTGCCAGCACCATACGGGGATACAATGAGCAGTTCTTC | CASTIRGYNEQFF
- | TRBJ2-1 | 12 | - | TRBV29-1 | TGCAGCGTTGAAAGGACCGGGAGCCCGTTGTTCTTC | CSVERTGSPLFF
- | TRBJ1-2 | 13 | - | TRBV30 | TGTGCCTGGAGTGGGGGGAGGGGATATGGCTACACCTTC | CAWSGGRGYGYTF
TRBD2 | TRBJ2-7 | 14 | many | TRBV7-2 | TGTGCCAGCAGCCGGGAGCGGGGGGCCTACGAGCAGTACTTC | CASSRERGAYEQYF
- | TRBJ2-1 | 16 | few | TRBV6-2/TRBV6-3 | TGTGCCAGCAGTAAGGGACGGGGGAGCTCCTACAATGAGCAGTTCTTC | CASSKGRGSSYNEQFF
TRBD1 | TRBJ1-6 | 15 | - | TRBV5-4 | TGTGCCAGCAGCCCTGGGACAGTCTATAATTCACCCCTCCACTTT | CASSPGTVYNSPLHF
TRBD1 | TRBJ2-7 | 15 | few | TRBV20-1 | TGCAGTGCTAGACCCAGGACAGGTACGGACTACGAGCAGTACTTC | CSARPRTGTDYEQYF
TRBD2 | TRBJ2-3 | 16 | few | TRBV11-2 | TGTGCCAGCAGCCAAGCCGGTAGCGGGTTGGTAGATACGCAGTATTTT | CASSQAGSGLVDTQYF
- | TRBJ2-5 | 15 | - | TRBV5-8 | TGTGCCAGCAGCTTCGGAGCCCCGCAGGGAGAGACCCAGTACTTC | CASSFGAPQGETQYF
- | TRBJ2-3 | 13 | many | TRBV27 | TGTGCCAGCAGACCGGACCCCACAGATACGCAGTATTTT | CASRPDPTDTQYF
- | TRBJ2-3 | 15 | - | TRBV20-1 | TGCAGTGCTAACGGGGGCGGGGCCTCCCAAGATACGCAGTATTTT | CSANGGGASQDTQYF
- | TRBJ1-2 | 11 | many | TRBV11-2 | TGTGCCACCCGACAGAACTATGGCTACACCTTC | CATRQNYGYTF
- | TRBJ2-1 | 13 | many | TRBV7-9 | TGTGCCAGCAGCTTAGGGGGATTCAATGAGCAGTTCTTC | CASSLGGFNEQFF
TRBD1 | TRBJ2-7 | 16 | many | TRBV5-4 | TGTGCCAGCAGCTCTCATCTAGGACAGGGTGCGTACGAGCAGTACTTC | CASSSHLGQGAYEQYF